The sample holds one count of the clone carrying this TCR beta chain. The table came from immunoSEQ multiplex PCR; TCRdb's copy has only in-frame clones and leaves some out. The profile shows 30,000 to 45,000 clones, almost 95% of them singletons. This CDR3 is built from 15 residues. Germline CDR1 and CDR2: LGHNA and YNFKEQ. V was cut by 8 bases and J by 2 bases, with 16 bases left in between. The data derive from a study of T cell changes during pregnancy in multiple sclerosis. The clonotype originates from a female donor in good health, enrolled as a control in a pregnancy study. The specimen was CD4+ T cells from peripheral blood mononuclear cells, collected in the third trimester of pregnancy. This rearrangement joins TRBV4-2 to TRBJ1-3; no clear D. The CDR3: CASAAAAAAGNTIYF. Written as DNA, the CDR3 is TGTGCCAGCGCCGCGGCGGCGGCTGCTGGAAACACCATATATTTT.